Listed here is a single T cell receptor beta chain. Trimming removed 5 bases at V and 2 bases at J, with 18 bases between. The germline V gene encodes CDR1 LNHDA and CDR2 SQIVND (reference sequence). CDR3 size: 17 residues. As handled by the study authors: How many nucleated cells were present was estimated from reference gene primer amplification. Generated by immunoSEQ multiplex PCR, the TCRdb table keeps only in-frame clones and is missing some. For V, J and clone size, that table is used; D and trimming come from the DNA. The table has about 150,000 clones, 76% seen once. This entry belongs to a study of blood T cell repertoires in COVID-19. In the study overall: Material from acute and convalescent COVID-19 was sourced from the United States, Italy and Spain.

This TCR came from a man in his sixties with acute or convalescent COVID-19. The source material was peripheral blood. The chain recombines TRBV19 with TRBJ2-2, with D possibly TRBD2 on 6 matching bases. The CDR3 sequence is CASSPTLRRGNTGELFF. The CDR3, as DNA: TGTGCCAGTAGTCCTACCCTGAGGAGGGGCAACACCGGGGAGCTGTTTTTT.